This is a list of T cell receptor beta chains from one sample in a study of shared clonotypes between healthy human individuals. Clones were read by immunoSEQ multiplex PCR, and TCRdb kept only the in-frame ones, dropping some. The sample has 2 million to 2.5 million clones; 93% are singletons. The sample taken for sequencing was naive CD4+ T cells from PBMCs. Every receptor here comes from a man aged 18 to 35 in good health. Some clones in this sample may be carry-over from other donors' samples. The CDR3 runs from the conserved cysteine through the conserved F or W. D genes are given only for firm matches. The listing skips clone size in some rows; elsewhere it reads once, few, many or a size class.

d_call j_call v_call clone_size cdr3_nt cdr3_aa
TRBD2 TRBJ2-5 TRBV7-9 - TGTGCCAGCACGTTAGCGGGAGGGGAGGCCCAGACCCAGTACTTC CASTLAGGEAQTQYF
- TRBJ2-3 TRBV2 - TGTGCCAGCTCCGCTAGCGGCACAGATACGCAGTATTTT CASSASGTDTQYF
- TRBJ1-1 TRBV28 once TGTGCCAGCAGTTCCCGGACGGGTGAGAACACTGAAGCTTTCTTT CASSSRTGENTEAFF
- TRBJ1-1 TRBV5-4 - TGTGCCAGCAGCTTGAGGGCTTCAGACACTGAAGCTTTCTTT CASSLRASDTEAFF
- TRBJ1-4 TRBV9 - TGTGCCAGTGCCTCGGGGGGTTTGGGTGAAAAACTGTTTTTT CASASGGLGEKLFF
- TRBJ2-2 TRBV9 once TGTGCCAGCAGCGTAGCGGGGGCTGTTTACACCGGGGAGCTGTTTTTT CASSVAGAVYTGELFF
- TRBJ2-5 TRBV19 - TGTGCCAGTAGTATTAGCAGGGCAGAGACCCAGTACTTC CASSISRAETQYF
- TRBJ2-2 TRBV7-2 once TGTGCCAGCAGGGCTTTCCAAGGCGGGGAGCTGTTTTTT CASRAFQGGELFF
- TRBJ2-3 TRBV25-1 - TGTGCCAGCAGTGACTTGGGTTGGGGACCCCACCCAGATACGCAGTATTTT CASSDLGWGPHPDTQYF
- TRBJ2-1 TRBV7-9 - TGTGCCAGCAGCCGAGGGTCTAACAATGAGCAGTTCTTC CASSRGSNNEQFF
- TRBJ2-4 TRBV6-5 - TGTGCCAGCAGCGACCGGGGCAAAAACATTCAGTACTTC CASSDRGKNIQYF
TRBD2 TRBJ2-1 TRBV19 - TGTGCCAGTAGTGCAACTAGCGGGAGTTTCAATGAGCAGTTCTTC CASSATSGSFNEQFF
TRBD1 TRBJ1-1 TRBV19 - TGTGCCAGTAGGGCCCGGACAGGAGATATTGAAGCTTTCTTT CASRARTGDIEAFF
TRBD2 TRBJ2-2 TRBV11-3 - TGTGCCAGCAGCCCTCAGACTAGCCCGAACACCGGGGAGCTGTTTTTT CASSPQTSPNTGELFF
- TRBJ2-1 TRBV7-2 - TGTGCCAGCAGCTTAGCAGACCTCAGGGGGGACAATGAGCAGTTCTTC CASSLADLRGDNEQFF
TRBD1 TRBJ2-1 TRBV19 once TGTGCCAGTAGGGACAGGGGGGCCCCCAATGAGCAGTTCTTC CASRDRGAPNEQFF
TRBD2 TRBJ2-3 TRBV7-3 - TGTGCCAGCAGGCAAGCGGGATCGGGCACAGATACGCAGTATTTT CASRQAGSGTDTQYF
- TRBJ2-3 TRBV7-7 once TGTGCCAGCAGCTTAAGGGGAGCTGGGACAGATACGCAGTATTTT CASSLRGAGTDTQYF
- TRBJ1-2 TRBV6-5 few TGTGCCAGCAGTTACTCGAGGGGCAACTATGGCTACACCTTC CASSYSRGNYGYTF
TRBD1 TRBJ1-1 TRBV5-4 - TGTGCCAGCAGCTGGGGGACAGGGGGCGAGGACACTGAAGCTTTCTTT CASSWGTGGEDTEAFF
- TRBJ1-1 TRBV2 - TGTGCCAGCAGGGGCAGGGCGAACACTGAAGCTTTCTTT CASRGRANTEAFF
- TRBJ1-1 TRBV5-5 - TGTGCCAGCAGCTTGGCCGCGGGAGTTGAAGCTTTCTTT CASSLAAGVEAFF
- TRBJ2-2 TRBV18 once TGTGCCAGCTCACCTTGGGATAGCGGGAACACCGGGGAGCTGTTTTTT CASSPWDSGNTGELFF
- TRBJ1-2 TRBV5-1 - TGCGCCAGCAGCTTCCTACCAGGGAGGGACTATGGCTACACCTTC CASSFLPGRDYGYTF
- TRBJ1-1 TRBV7-2 - TGTGCCAGCAGCTTTTGGGGGGAAAACACTGAAGCTTTCTTT CASSFWGENTEAFF
- TRBJ2-1 TRBV5-1 - TGCGCCAGCACTCCTCGGGGGAACACATACAATGAGCAGTTCTTC CASTPRGNTYNEQFF
TRBD1 TRBJ1-2 TRBV28 - TGTGCCAGCAGTTTACGGGACAGAGTCTATGGCTACACCTTC CASSLRDRVYGYTF
- TRBJ2-5 TRBV5-1 - TGCGCCAGCAGCTTGGGGCTCTTTGGATCCCTAGAGACCCAGTACTTC CASSLGLFGSLETQYF
- TRBJ2-6 TRBV5-1 - TGCGCCAGCAAGGTGGATGGGGCCAACGTCCTGACTTTC CASKVDGANVLTF
TRBD1 TRBJ1-2 TRBV15 - TGTGCCACCAGAGGGACAGGGGTAGAGGGCTATGGCTACACCTTC CATRGTGVEGYGYTF
- TRBJ2-7 TRBV19 once TGTGCCAGTAGTTGGGAGACAGGCTCCTACGAGCAGTACTTC CASSWETGSYEQYF
- TRBJ1-1 TRBV7-8 - TGTGCCAGCAGCTTAACGGCTCGGACCACTGAAGCTTTCTTT CASSLTARTTEAFF
- TRBJ1-5 TRBV28 - TGTGCCAGCAGTTTAGGGCCTAGGCACAAACTGAATCAGCCCCAGCATTTT CASSLGPRHKLNQPQHF
- TRBJ1-1 TRBV27 few TGTGCCAGCAGTTCTTATCAGGTAGGGACTGAAGCTTTCTTT CASSSYQVGTEAFF
- TRBJ2-5 TRBV5-1 - TGCGCCAGCAGCTTTCTCGGCCTCAACCAAGAGACCCAGTACTTC CASSFLGLNQETQYF
TRBD2 TRBJ2-3 TRBV5-1 - TGCGCCAGCAGCTTGTTAGCGGGAGGGCCGGGAGATACGCAGTATTTT CASSLLAGGPGDTQYF
- TRBJ2-7 TRBV6-5 once TGTGCCAGCAGAGGGGGGAAGAACTACGAGCAGTACTTC CASRGGKNYEQYF
- TRBJ1-1 TRBV2 few TGTGCCAGCAGAATCTCGGGGGCAGGGAACACTGAAGCTTTCTTT CASRISGAGNTEAFF
- TRBJ1-1 TRBV9 - TGTGCCAGCAGTCTTAAAGGGCTGGCTGAAGCTTTCTTT CASSLKGLAEAFF
- TRBJ2-5 TRBV30 - TGTGCCTGGAGCTGGGGACCTCGGGAGACCCAGTACTTC CAWSWGPRETQYF
TRBD2 TRBJ2-2 TRBV12-5 - TGTGCTAGTGGTTTGCCGCGGACTAGCGGGGGAACCGGGGAGCTGTTTTTT CASGLPRTSGGTGELFF
- TRBJ1-1 TRBV7-3 - TGTGCCAGCAGCTTAAGAGGGAACACTGAAGCTTTCTTT CASSLRGNTEAFF
- TRBJ2-1 TRBV30 once TGTGCCTGGAGCTCCGAGGACGCCGGTGAGCAGTTCTTC CAWSSEDAGEQFF
TRBD2 TRBJ2-7 TRBV5-1 - TGCGCCAGCAGCTTGGACGCTAGCGGGAGTAGCGAGCAGTACTTC CASSLDASGSSEQYF
- TRBJ2-1 TRBV11-2 - TGTGCCAGCAGCTTCCGGGACTCACCCTCCTACAATGAGCAGTTCTTC CASSFRDSPSYNEQFF
- TRBJ2-3 TRBV11-2 once TGTGCCAGCAGCTTCCCTCCAGATACGCAGTATTTT CASSFPPDTQYF
TRBD1 TRBJ1-1 TRBV7-9 - TGTGCCAGCAGTTTGGACAGGGTAGACACTGAAGCTTTCTTT CASSLDRVDTEAFF
TRBD2 TRBJ2-1 TRBV9 - TGTGCCAGCAGCGTGGGCGAATTTAGCGGGAGGGCCTTCAATGAGCAGTTCTTC CASSVGEFSGRAFNEQFF
- TRBJ1-2 TRBV7-2 - TGTGCCAGCAGCCCGATGACATATGGCTACACCTTC CASSPMTYGYTF
- TRBJ2-7 TRBV28 - TGTGCCAGCAGTCCCCATAGAGGGCGCGACGAGCAGTACTTC CASSPHRGRDEQYF